This T cell receptor beta chain was identified during a study of cytotoxic CD8 clonotypes in ibrutinib-treated CLL. Study context: Partial responders 24, complete 2; roughly 12 progressed and roughly 15 stayed in remission by median approximately 64 months. With a range of 6 to 36, the median treatment time before response samples were taken was roughly 12 months.

Study-level findings and limits: Clonality was elevated at ibrutinib response and had returned toward baseline at progression. Under treatment, the uncommon public clonotypes either contracted or remained stable.

About this clone itself: What it binds is not known.

Sequenced by immunoSEQ multiplex PCR; TCRdb stores in-frame clones only, minus some. The sample lists about 22,000 clones; roughly 80% were seen once. The CDR3 sequence is 13 residues long. Trimming stripped 7 bases from V and 7 bases from J, with 11 bases between. Looked up from germline, CDR1 is MNHEY and CDR2 is SMNVEV (reference sequence). The specimen was PBMCs, collected before ibrutinib treatment. This receptor was taken from a human donor with chronic lymphocytic leukemia. This chain links TRBV27 with TRBJ1-6, with a possible D match to TRBD1 (5 bases). CDR3 loop: CASTWDPNSPLHF. Written as DNA, the CDR3 is TGTGCCAGCACCTGGGACCCCAATTCACCCCTCCACTTT.